The 13 T cell receptor beta chains given below trace back to one sample, sequenced in a study of blood T cell repertoires in COVID-19 (TCRdb year 2020). The library was prepared using the immunoSEQ multiplex PCR assay. The table was pulled from immuneACCESS by TCRdb, which kept in-frame rearrangements only. Such tables lose some clones; where checked, under half of the loss comes from unresolved V genes, and the rest has no known cause. For this sample there are around 70,000 clones; just under 85% appear just once. Around 35% of the sample is held by the ten biggest clonotypes. The sequenced sample was peripheral blood. Receptors were obtained from an older man with acute or convalescent COVID-19.

The chain joins TRBV3-1 (or the pseudogene TRBV3-2) to TRBJ2-7; the D gene is possibly TRBD2 (6 bases). The germline V gene encodes CDR1 LGHDT and CDR2 YNNKEL (reference sequence). Trimming shortened V by 5 bases and J by 2 bases, and 16 bases separated the two germline ends. CDR3 size: 15 residues. CDR3 DNA sequence: TGTGCCAGCAGCTGGGGACTTCTGGCCACCTACGAGCAGTACTTC. It yields the protein CASSWGLLATYEQYF.

In this sample, this clone turned up a few times. V usage is TRBV9 and J usage is TRBJ2-6; 9 bases agree with TRBD1. J gave up 3 bases and V 4 bases, and 8 bases lay outside the gene matches. The germline V gene has CDR1 SGDLS and CDR2 YYNGEE. This CDR3 region has 17 residues. The CDR3: CASSYGTGTGGANVLTF. The CDR3 nucleotides read TGTGCCAGCAGCTACGGGACAGGGACTGGTGGGGCCAACGTCCTGACTTTC. The entire variable domain, with the rest obtained from reference TRBV9 and TRBJ2-6, is as follows: DSGVTQTPKHLITATGQRVTLRCSPRSGDLSVYWYQQSLDQGLQFLIQYYNGEERAKGNILERFSAQQFPDLHSELNLSSLELGDSALYFCASSYGTGTGGANVLTFGAGSRLTVL.

The chain has TRBV5-4 and TRBJ2-5, with 8 bases fitting TRBD1. The CDR3 has 16 amino acids. The J segment lost 4 bases and the V segment lost 4 bases, leaving 12 bases of the junction unmatched. CDR1 and CDR2 (germline): SGHNT, YYREEE (reference sequence). In nucleotides, the CDR3 is TGTGCCAGCAGCGTCAGACAGGGGAGGATTGGAGAGACCCAGTACTTC. Translation gives CASSVRQGRIGETQYF. The full variable domain, with the rest looked up from reference TRBV5-4 and TRBJ2-5, is ETGVTQSPTHLIKTRGQQVTLRCSSQSGHNTVSWYQQALGQGPQFIFQYYREEENGRGNFPPRFSGLQFPNYSSELNVNALELDDSALYLCASSVRQGRIGETQYFGPGTRLLVL.

The rearrangement uses TRBV11-2 and TRBJ2-6; D remains ambiguous. Germline V gene data show CDR1 as SGHAT and CDR2 as FQNNGV. CDR3 size: 14 residues. Trimming removed 4 bases from V and 4 bases from J, with 8 bases in between. This chain's CDR3 is CASSSPRGANVLTF. CDR3 nucleotides: TGTGCCAGCAGCTCGCCGAGGGGGGCCAACGTCCTGACTTTC.

The chain is built from TRBV3-1 (or the pseudogene TRBV3-2) and TRBJ2-2; the D gene is possibly TRBD1 (5 bases). Trimming shortened V by 2 bases and J by 3 bases, and 19 bases separated the two germline ends. This CDR3 region has 18 residues. Germline CDR1 reads LGHDT; CDR2 reads YNNKEL (reference sequence). The chain's CDR3 is CASSQQGLGFFDTGELFF. For the CDR3, the DNA is TGTGCCAGCAGCCAACAGGGTTTGGGGTTCTTCGACACCGGGGAGCTGTTTTTT.

The sample holds one count of this clone. CDR3 DNA sequence: TGTGCCAGTAGTATAGGTCTCTCCCACCAAGAGACCCAGTACTTC. It codes for CASSIGLSHQETQYF. V gene TRBV19 combines with J gene TRBJ2-5; unclear D gene. Germline assignment: CDR1 LNHDA and CDR2 SQIVND (reference sequence). The CDR3 spans 15 residues. Trimming took off 1 base at V and 0 bases at J, with 9 bases between the two ends.

The chain is built from TRBV5-6 and TRBJ2-1; maybe TRBD2 (5 bases). This CDR3 spans 16 amino acids. Trimming took off 4 bases at V and 2 bases at J, with 16 bases between the two ends. CDR1 SGHDT and CDR2 YYEEEE come from the germline V gene. The CDR3 DNA is TGTGCCAGCAGCAATCCGGGAAAGCCTGCCTACAATGAGCAGTTCTTC. Translating it yields CASSNPGKPAYNEQFF.

The gene calls are TRBV6-6 and TRBJ1-2; D is uncertain. V lost 7 bases and J 8 bases, leaving 17 bases between the germline ends. The germline gives CDR1 MNHNY, CDR2 SVGAGI (reference sequence). CDR3 length: 13 residues. The CDR3 sequence: CASTRTARGGYTF. CDR3 DNA sequence: TGTGCCAGCACAAGGACTGCGCGCGGGGGCTACACCTTC.

The genes are TRBV11-3 and TRBJ2-1, with D possibly TRBD2 on 6 matching bases. The CDR3 totals 12 residues. Germline-derived CDR1 and CDR2 are SGHNT and YENEEA. The V and J ends lost 3 bases and 10 bases respectively, with 10 bases between them. CDR3 sequence (DNA): TGTGCCAGCAGCTTGAACGGGAGAGAGCAGTTCTTC. Translating gives CASSLNGREQFF.

The CDR3 region has the DNA TGTGCCAGCAGCCGAAGACACTCGACTAATGAAAAACTGTTTTTT. Amino acid sequence: CASSRRHSTNEKLFF. The genes are TRBV14 and TRBJ1-4; D call uncertain. Trimming removed 4 bases from V and 2 bases from J, with 11 bases in between. The CDR3 length is 15 residues. The germline gives CDR1 SGHDN, CDR2 FVKESK. Using reference TRBV14 and TRBJ1-4 for the parts outside the CDR3, the full variable domain is EAGVTQFPSHSVIEKGQTVTLRCDPISGHDNLYWYRRVMGKEIKFLLHFVKESKQDESGMPNNRFLAERTGGTYSTLKVQPAELEDSGVYFCASSRRHSTNEKLFFGSGTQLSVL.

The chain employs TRBV6-1 and TRBJ1-1; TRBD1 agrees at 7 bases. CDR1 and CDR2 from the germline V gene are MNHNS and SASEGT. V lost 0 bases, J lost 1 base, and 2 bases stayed unmatched. This CDR3 has 15 amino acids. CDR3 bases: TGTGCCAGCAGTGAAGCGGGACAGCCGAACACTGAAGCTTTCTTT. Protein product: CASSEAGQPNTEAFF.

This sequence joins TRBV6-1 and TRBJ2-1; a possible D gene is TRBD1 (5 bases). Germline V gene lookup returns CDR1 MNHNS and CDR2 SASEGT. This CDR3 contains 15 residues. With 3 bases removed from V and 6 bases from J, the gap between germline ends came to 15 bases. The CDR3: CASSDVGRKTNEQFF. CDR3 DNA: TGTGCCAGCAGTGATGTGGGGCGGAAGACCAATGAGCAGTTCTTC.

The genes are TRBV6-6 and TRBJ1-5; 8 bases are a match to TRBD1. Trimming cost V 6 bases and J 3 bases; bases outside gene matches: 4. Germline CDR1 and CDR2: MNHNY and SVGAGI (reference sequence). This CDR3 is 14 amino acids long. In DNA form, the CDR3 reads TGTGCCAGCAGGACAGGGGCCAACAATCAGCCCCAGCATTTT. It codes for CASRTGANNQPQHF.